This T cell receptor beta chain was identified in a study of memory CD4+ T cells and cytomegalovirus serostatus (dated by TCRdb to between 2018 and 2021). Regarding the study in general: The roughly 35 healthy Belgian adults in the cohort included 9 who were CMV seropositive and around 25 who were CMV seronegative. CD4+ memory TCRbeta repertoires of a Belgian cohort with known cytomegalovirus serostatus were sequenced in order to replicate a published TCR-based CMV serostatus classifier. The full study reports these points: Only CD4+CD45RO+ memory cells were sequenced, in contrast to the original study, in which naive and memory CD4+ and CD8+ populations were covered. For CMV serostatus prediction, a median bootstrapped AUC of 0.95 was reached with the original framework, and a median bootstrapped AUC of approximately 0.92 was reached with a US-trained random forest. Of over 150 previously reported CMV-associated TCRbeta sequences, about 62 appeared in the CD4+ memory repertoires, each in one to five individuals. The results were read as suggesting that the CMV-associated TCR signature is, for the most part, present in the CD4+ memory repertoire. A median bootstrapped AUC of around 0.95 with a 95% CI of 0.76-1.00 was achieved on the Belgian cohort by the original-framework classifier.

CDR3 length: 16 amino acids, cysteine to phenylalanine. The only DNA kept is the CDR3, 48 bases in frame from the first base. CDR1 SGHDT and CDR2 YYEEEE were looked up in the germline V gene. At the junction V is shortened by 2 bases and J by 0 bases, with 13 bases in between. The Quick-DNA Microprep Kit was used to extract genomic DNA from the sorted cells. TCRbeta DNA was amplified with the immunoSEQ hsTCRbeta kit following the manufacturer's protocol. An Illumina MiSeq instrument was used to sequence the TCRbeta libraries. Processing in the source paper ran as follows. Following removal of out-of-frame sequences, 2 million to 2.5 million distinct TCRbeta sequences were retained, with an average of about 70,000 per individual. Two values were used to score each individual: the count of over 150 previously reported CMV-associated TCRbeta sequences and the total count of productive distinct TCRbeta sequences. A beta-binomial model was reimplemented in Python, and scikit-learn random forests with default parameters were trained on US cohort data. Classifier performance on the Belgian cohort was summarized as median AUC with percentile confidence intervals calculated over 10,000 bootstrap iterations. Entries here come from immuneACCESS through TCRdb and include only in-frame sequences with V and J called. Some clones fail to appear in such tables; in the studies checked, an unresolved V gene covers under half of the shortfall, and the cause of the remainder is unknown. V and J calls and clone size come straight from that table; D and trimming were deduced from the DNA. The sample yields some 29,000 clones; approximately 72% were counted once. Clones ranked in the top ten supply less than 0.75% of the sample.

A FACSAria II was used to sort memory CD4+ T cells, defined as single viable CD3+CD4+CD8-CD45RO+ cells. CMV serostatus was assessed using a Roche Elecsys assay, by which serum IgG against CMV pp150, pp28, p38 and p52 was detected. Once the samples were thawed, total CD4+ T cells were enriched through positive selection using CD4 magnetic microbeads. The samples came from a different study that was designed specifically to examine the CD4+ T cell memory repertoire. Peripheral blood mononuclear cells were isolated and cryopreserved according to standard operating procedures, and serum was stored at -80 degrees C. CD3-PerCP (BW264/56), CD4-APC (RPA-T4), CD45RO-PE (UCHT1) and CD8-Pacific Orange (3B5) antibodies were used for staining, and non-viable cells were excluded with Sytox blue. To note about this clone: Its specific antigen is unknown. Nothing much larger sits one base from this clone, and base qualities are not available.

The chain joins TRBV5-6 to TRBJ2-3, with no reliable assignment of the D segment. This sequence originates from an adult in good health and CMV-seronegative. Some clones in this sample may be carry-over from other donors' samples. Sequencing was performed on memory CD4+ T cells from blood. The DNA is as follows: TGTGCCAGCAGCTTTGATTCTGCAGGTAGCACAGATACGCAGTATTTT. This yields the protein CASSFDSAGSTDTQYF.